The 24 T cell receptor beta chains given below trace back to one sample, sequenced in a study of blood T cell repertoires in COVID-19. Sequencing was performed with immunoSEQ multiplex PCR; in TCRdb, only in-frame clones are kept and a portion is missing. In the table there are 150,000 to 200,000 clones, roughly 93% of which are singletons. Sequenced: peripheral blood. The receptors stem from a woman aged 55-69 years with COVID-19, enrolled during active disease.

CDR3 DNA: TGTGCCAGCAGCCCCCTTCCCGGCAGCGCTAACTATGGCTACACCTTC. It specifies CASSPLPGSANYGYTF. V usage is TRBV7-8 and J usage is TRBJ1-2, with D unresolved. CDR1 is SGHVS and CDR2 is FQNEAQ in the germline V gene. The V end was cut by 5 bases, the J end by 0 bases, with 16 bases between. The CDR3 covers 16 residues.

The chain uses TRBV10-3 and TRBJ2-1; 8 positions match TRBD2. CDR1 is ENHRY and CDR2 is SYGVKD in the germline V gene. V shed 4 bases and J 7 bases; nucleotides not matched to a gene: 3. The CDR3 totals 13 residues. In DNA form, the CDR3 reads TGTGCCATCAGTGTCGGGGGGGTAAATGAGCAGTTCTTC. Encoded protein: CAISVGGVNEQFF.

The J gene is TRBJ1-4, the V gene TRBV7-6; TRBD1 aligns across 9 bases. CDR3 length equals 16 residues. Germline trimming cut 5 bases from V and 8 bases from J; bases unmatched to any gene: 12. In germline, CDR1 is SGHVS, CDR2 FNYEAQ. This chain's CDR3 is CASSPIPGTGLEKLFF. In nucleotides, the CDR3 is TGTGCCAGCAGCCCGATACCCGGGACAGGGCTGGAAAAACTGTTTTTT.

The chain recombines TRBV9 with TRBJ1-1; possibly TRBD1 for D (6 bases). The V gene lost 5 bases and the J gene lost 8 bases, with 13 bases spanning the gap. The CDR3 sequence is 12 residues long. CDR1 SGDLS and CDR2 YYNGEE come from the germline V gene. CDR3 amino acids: CASRTGSEEAFF. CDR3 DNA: TGTGCCAGCAGAACAGGGTCGGAGGAAGCTTTCTTT.

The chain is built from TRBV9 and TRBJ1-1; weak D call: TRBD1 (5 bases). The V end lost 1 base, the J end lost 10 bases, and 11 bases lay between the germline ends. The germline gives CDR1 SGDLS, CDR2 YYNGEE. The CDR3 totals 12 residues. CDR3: CASSVQEGRAFF. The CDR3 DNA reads TGTGCCAGCAGCGTACAGGAGGGGAGAGCTTTCTTT.

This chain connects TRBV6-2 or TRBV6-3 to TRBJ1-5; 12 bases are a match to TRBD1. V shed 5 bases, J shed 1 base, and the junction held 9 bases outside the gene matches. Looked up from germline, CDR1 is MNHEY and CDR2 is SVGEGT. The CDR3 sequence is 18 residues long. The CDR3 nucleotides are TGTGCCAGCAGTCGCCGGGACAGGGGGCTGGGCAGCAATCAGCCCCAGCATTTT. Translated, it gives CASSRRDRGLGSNQPQHF.

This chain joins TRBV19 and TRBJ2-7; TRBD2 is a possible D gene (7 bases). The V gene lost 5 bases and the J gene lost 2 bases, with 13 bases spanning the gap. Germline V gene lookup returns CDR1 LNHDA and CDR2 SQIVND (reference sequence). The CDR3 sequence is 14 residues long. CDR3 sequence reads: CASSRRGAPYEQYF. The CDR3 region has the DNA TGTGCCAGTAGTCGTCGGGGGGCACCCTACGAGCAGTACTTC.

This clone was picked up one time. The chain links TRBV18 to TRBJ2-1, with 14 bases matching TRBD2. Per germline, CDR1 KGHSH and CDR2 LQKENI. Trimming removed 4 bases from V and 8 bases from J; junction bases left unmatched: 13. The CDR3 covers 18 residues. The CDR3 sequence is CASSLGLAGVLSPDEQFF. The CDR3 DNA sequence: TGTGCCAGCTCACTGGGACTAGCGGGGGTCCTGTCCCCTGATGAGCAGTTCTTC.

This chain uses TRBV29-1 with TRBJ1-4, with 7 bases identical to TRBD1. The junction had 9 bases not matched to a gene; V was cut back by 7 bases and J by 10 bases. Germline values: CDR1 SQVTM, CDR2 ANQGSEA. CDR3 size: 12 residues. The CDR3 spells CSARGTVGKLFF. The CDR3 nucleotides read TGCAGCGCCCGCGGGACAGTAGGAAAACTGTTTTTT.

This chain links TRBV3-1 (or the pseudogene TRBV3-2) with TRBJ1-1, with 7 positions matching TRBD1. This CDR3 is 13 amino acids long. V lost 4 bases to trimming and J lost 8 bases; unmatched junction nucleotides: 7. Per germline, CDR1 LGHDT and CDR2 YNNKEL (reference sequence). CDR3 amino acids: CASSLGRGMEAFF. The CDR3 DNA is TGTGCCAGCAGCCTAGGCAGGGGGATGGAAGCTTTCTTT.

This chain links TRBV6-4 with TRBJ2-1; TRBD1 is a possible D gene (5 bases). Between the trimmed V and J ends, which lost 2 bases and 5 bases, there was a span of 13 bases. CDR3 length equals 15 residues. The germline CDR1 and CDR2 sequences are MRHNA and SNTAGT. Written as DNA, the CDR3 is TGTGCCAGCAGTGACCCCAGGGATGGGGACAATGAGCAGTTCTTC. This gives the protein CASSDPRDGDNEQFF.

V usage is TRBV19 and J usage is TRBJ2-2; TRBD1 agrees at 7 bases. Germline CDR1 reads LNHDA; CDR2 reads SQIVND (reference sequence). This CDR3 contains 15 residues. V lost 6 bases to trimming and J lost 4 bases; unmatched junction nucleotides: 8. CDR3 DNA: TGTGCCAGTAGACTGACAGGGATCGGCACCGGGGAGCTGTTTTTT. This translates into CASRLTGIGTGELFF. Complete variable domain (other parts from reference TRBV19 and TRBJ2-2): DGGITQSPKYLFRKEGQNVTLSCEQNLNHDAMYWYRQDPGQGLRLIYYSQIVNDFQKGDIAEGYSVSREKKESFPLTVTSAQKNPTAFYLCASRLTGIGTGELFFGEGSRLTVL.

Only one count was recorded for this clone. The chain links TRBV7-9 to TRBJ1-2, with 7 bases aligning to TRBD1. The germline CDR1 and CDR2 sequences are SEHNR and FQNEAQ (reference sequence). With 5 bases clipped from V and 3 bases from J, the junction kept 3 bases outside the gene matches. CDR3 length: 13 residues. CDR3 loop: CASSGTGDYGYTF. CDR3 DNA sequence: TGTGCCAGCAGCGGAACAGGGGACTATGGCTACACCTTC. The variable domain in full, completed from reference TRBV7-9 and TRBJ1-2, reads DTGVSQNPRHKITKRGQNVTFRCDPISEHNRLYWYRQTLGQGPEFLTYFQNEAQLEKSRLLSDRFSAERPKGSFSTLEIQRTEQGDSAMYLCASSGTGDYGYTFGSGTRLTVV.

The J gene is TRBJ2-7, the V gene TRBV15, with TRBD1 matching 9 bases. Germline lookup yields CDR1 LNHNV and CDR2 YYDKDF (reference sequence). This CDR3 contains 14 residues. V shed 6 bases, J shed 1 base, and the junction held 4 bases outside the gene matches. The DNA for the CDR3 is TGTGCCACCAGTATGGGACAGGGTTCCTACGAGCAGTACTTC. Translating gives CATSMGQGSYEQYF.

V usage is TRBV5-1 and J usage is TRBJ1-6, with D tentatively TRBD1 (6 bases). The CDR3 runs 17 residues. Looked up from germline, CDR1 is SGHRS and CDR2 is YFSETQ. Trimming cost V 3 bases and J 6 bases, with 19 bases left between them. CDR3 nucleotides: TGCGCCAGCAGCTGGGAAAGGGGGGGCGAACGTAATTCACCCCTCCACTTT. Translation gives CASSWERGGERNSPLHF. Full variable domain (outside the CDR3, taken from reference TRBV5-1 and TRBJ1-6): KAGVTQTPRYLIKTRGQQVTLSCSPISGHRSVSWYQQTPGQGLQFLFEYFSETQRNKGNFPGRFSGRQFSNSRSEMNVSTLELGDSALYLCASSWERGGERNSPLHFGNGTRLTVT.

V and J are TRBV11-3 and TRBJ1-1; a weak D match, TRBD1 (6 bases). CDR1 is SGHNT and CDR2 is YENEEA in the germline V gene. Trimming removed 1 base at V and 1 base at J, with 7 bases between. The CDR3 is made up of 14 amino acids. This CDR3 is CASSLGGQNTEAFF. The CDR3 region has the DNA TGTGCCAGCAGCTTAGGGGGGCAGAACACTGAAGCTTTCTTT.

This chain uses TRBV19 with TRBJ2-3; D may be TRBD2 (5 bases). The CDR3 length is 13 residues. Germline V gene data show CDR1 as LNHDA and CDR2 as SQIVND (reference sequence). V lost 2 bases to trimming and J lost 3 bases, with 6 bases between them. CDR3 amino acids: CASSIRRTDTQYF. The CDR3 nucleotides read TGTGCCAGTAGTATAAGGAGGACAGATACGCAGTATTTT.

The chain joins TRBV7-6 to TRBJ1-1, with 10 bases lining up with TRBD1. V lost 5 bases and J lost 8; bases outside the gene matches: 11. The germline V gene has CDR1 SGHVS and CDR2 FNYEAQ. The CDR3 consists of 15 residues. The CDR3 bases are TGTGCCAGCAGCCGATCTATAACGACAGGGGGCGAAGCTTTCTTT. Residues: CASSRSITTGGEAFF.

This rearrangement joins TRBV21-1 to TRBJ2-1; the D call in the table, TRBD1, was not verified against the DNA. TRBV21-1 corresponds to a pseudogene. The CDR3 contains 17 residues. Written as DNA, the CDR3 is TGTGCCAGCAGCAAACCTCCCGAGACAGGCTCCTACAATGAGCAGTTCTTC. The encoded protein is CASSKPPETGSYNEQFF.

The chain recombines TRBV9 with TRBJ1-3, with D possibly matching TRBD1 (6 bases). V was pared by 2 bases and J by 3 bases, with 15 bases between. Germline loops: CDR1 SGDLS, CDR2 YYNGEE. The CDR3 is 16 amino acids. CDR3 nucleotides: TGTGCCAGCAGCGTGAGTCCCGGGACACGTGGAAACACCATATATTTT. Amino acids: CASSVSPGTRGNTIYF.

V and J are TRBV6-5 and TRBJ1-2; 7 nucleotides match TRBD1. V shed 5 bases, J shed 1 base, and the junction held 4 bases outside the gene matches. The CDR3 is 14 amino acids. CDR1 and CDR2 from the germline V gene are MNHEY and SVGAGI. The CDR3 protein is CASSRGDSNYGYTF. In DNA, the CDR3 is TGTGCCAGCAGTCGAGGGGACAGTAACTATGGCTACACCTTC.

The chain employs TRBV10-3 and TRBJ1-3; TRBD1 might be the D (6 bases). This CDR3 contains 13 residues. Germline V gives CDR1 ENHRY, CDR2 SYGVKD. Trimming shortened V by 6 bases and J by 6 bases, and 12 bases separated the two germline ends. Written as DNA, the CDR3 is TGTGCCATCAGGAGACAGGACGAAAACACCATATATTTT. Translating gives CAIRRQDENTIYF.

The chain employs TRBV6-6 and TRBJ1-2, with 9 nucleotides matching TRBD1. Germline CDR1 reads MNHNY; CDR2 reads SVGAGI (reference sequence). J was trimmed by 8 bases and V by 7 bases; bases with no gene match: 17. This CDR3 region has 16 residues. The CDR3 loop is CASIFFRDRGSGGYTF. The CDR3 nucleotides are TGTGCCAGCATTTTCTTCCGCGACAGGGGGTCGGGCGGCTACACCTTC.

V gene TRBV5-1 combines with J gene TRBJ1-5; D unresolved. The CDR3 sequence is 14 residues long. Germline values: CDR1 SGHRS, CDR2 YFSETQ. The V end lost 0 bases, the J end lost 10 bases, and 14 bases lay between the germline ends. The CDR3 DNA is TGCGCCAGCAGCTTGGAGACCGGAGGGAGACCCCAGCATTTT. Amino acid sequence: CASSLETGGRPQHF.